The rows below give T cell receptor beta chains drawn from one sample of a study of T cell repertoires in aging, cancer and after chemotherapy. TCRdb redid the calling of the multiplex PCR reads with MiXCR, one entry per CDR3 protein. The sample shows about 2,000 distinct CDR3 sequences, around 31% of them seen only once. The sample comprised blood. These receptors all come from a human donor in good health. CDR3s include the opening cysteine and the closing phenylalanine or tryptophan. A D gene is named only where the DNA matches it firmly. Clone sizes are given selectively: once, few, many, or a class where the clone is expanded.

D | length | size | J | V | CDR3 | DNA
TRBD1 | 17 | once | TRBJ2-1 | TRBV19 | CASSIGSWQGAYNEQFF | TGTGCCAGTAGCATCGGCAGCTGGCAGGGGGCCTATAATGAGCAGTTCTTC
TRBD1 | 14 | . | TRBJ2-7 | TRBV19 | CASSFQTGGMEQYF | TGTGCCAGCAGCTTCCAGACAGGGGGTATGGAGCAGTACTTC
TRBD2 | 15 | . | TRBJ2-7 | TRBV6-2/TRBV6-3 | CASSSWLAASYEQYF | TGTGCCAGCAGTTCTTGGCTAGCGGCCTCCTACGAGCAGTACTTC
TRBD2 | 14 | few | TRBJ2-1 | TRBV5-6 | CASSFSGGWYEQFF | TGTGCCAGCAGCTTCTCGGGGGGATGGTATGAGCAGTTCTTC